This T cell receptor (beta chain) appears in the sequencing data of a study of blood T cell repertoires in COVID-19. Assay used: immunoSEQ multiplex PCR; TCRdb lists only in-frame clones, some missing. This sample yields about 210,000 clones, of which 83% are seen a single time; 2% to 3% belongs to the top ten. The TCR sequence derives from a woman in her thirties or forties with active or convalescent COVID-19. The sample taken for sequencing was peripheral blood.

CDR3 in amino acids: CASSRPGETEAFF. The CDR3 DNA reads TGTGCCAGCAGCAGGCCAGGGGAAACTGAAGCTTTCTTT. The chain uses TRBV3-1 (or the pseudogene TRBV3-2) and TRBJ1-1, with D maybe TRBD1 (6 bases). V was pared by 5 bases and J by 5 bases, with 12 bases between. Germline V gives CDR1 LGHDT, CDR2 YNNKEL (reference sequence). CDR3 length: 13 amino acids.